The 18 T cell receptor beta chains reported below all come from one sample, sequenced in a study of blood T cell repertoires in COVID-19. The method was immunoSEQ multiplex PCR; TCRdb's version includes in-frame clones alone and lacks a portion of them. Of 40,000 to 50,000 clones in the sample, around 90% were seen once. The sample comprised peripheral blood. The source of these receptors is a man in his forties or fifties with active COVID-19.

CDR3 nucleotides: TGTGCCAGCAGTTACGGCAGGAACAATCAGCCCCAGCATTTT. It translates to CASSYGRNNQPQHF. The chain is built from TRBV6-2 or TRBV6-3 and TRBJ1-5, with unresolved D. The CDR3 totals 14 residues. Germline CDR1 MNHEY, CDR2 SVGEGT. V lost 2 bases, J lost 3 bases, and 8 bases lay in between.

The CDR3 nucleotides read TGTGCCAGCAGCTTAGCGCTAGCGGCTAACTCCTACGAGCAGTACTTC. Its translation is CASSLALAANSYEQYF. The gene calls are TRBV11-3 and TRBJ2-7; 7 positions agree with TRBD2. From germline, CDR1 is SGHNT and CDR2 YENEEA. The CDR3 has 16 amino acids. The V gene end was trimmed by 1 base and the J gene end by 0 bases; junction bases not matched to a gene: 6.

The chain has TRBV7-2 and TRBJ1-2, with 9 bases fitting TRBD1. V shed 1 base and J 8 bases; nucleotides not matched to a gene: 5. The CDR3 is 14 amino acids. Germline values: CDR1 SGHTA, CDR2 FQGNSA. CDR3 DNA sequence: TGTGCCAGCAGCTTAGTAGACAGGGGGGGAGGCTACACCTTC. Protein: CASSLVDRGGGYTF.

The chain has TRBV28 and TRBJ2-1, with TRBD2 matching over 7 bases. This CDR3 region has 16 residues. Germline CDR1 MDHEN, CDR2 SYDVKM. J was trimmed by 9 bases and V by 10 bases; bases with no gene match: 21. Written as DNA, the CDR3 is TGTGCCACGAACCCACCCCATCTAGCGGAGTCGCCTGAGCAGTTCTTC. Translation: CATNPPHLAESPEQFF.

The V call is TRBV3-1 (or the pseudogene TRBV3-2), the J call TRBJ2-1; 8 bases match TRBD2. CDR3 length equals 15 residues. The germline gives CDR1 LGHDT, CDR2 YNNKEL (reference sequence). J was trimmed by 7 bases and V by 6 bases; bases with no gene match: 11. CDR3: CASRLRSGSKNEQFF. CDR3 coding DNA: TGTGCCAGCAGGCTAAGGAGCGGGAGCAAGAATGAGCAGTTCTTC.

V gene TRBV30 combines with J gene TRBJ2-7; weak D call: TRBD1 (6 bases). The CDR3 is 17 amino acids. Trimming pared 2 bases from V and 0 bases from J, leaving 20 bases between. The germline CDR1 and CDR2 sequences are GTSNPN and SVGIG (reference sequence). The CDR3 DNA follows: TGTGCCTGGAGTAGAGCTACGTGGGACACAAGCTCCTACGAGCAGTACTTC. Translated, it gives CAWSRATWDTSSYEQYF.

The chain couples TRBV3-1 (or the pseudogene TRBV3-2) to TRBJ1-4, with TRBD1 identical over 7 bases. The CDR3 is 14 residues long. Germline V lookup: CDR1 LGHDT, CDR2 YNNKEL (reference sequence). V lost 5 bases and J lost 8; bases outside the gene matches: 8. In nucleotides, the CDR3 is TGTGCCAGCAGCTATAGGGGGCGCGGAGAAAAACTGTTTTTT. It specifies CASSYRGRGEKLFF.

This chain joins TRBV5-4 and TRBJ1-5; D ambiguous. Germline V CDR1 and CDR2: SGHNT, YYREEE (reference sequence). V was shortened by 2 bases and J by 3 bases, with 12 bases between the two germline ends. The CDR3 extends over 15 amino acids. CDR3 protein: CASSFDAATNQPQHF. The CDR3 nucleotides read TGTGCCAGCAGCTTCGATGCGGCAACCAATCAGCCCCAGCATTTT.

The V and J genes are TRBV5-1 and TRBJ2-3; D might be TRBD2 (5 bases). V lost 0 bases and J 2 bases, leaving 13 bases between the germline ends. This CDR3 region has 16 residues. CDR1 and CDR2 from the germline V gene are SGHRS and YFSETQ. CDR3 residues: CASSLGRVGSTDTQYF. CDR3 coding DNA: TGCGCCAGCAGCTTGGGGCGGGTGGGGTCCACAGATACGCAGTATTTT.

The V call is TRBV5-6, the J call TRBJ2-1; tentative D call: TRBD1 (6 bases). Trimming took 5 bases from V and 4 from J, leaving 10 bases between them. In germline, CDR1 is SGHDT, CDR2 YYEEEE. The CDR3 is made up of 13 amino acids. The DNA for the CDR3 is TGTGCCAGCAGGTATACAGGGTACAATGAGCAGTTCTTC. Its protein is CASRYTGYNEQFF.

This clone came up once. The rearrangement uses TRBV7-9 and TRBJ2-3; 7 nucleotides align to TRBD1. The germline V gene encodes CDR1 SEHNR and CDR2 FQNEAQ (reference sequence). Trimming removed 2 bases from V and 4 bases from J; junction bases left unmatched: 3. The CDR3 has 14 amino acids. CDR3 in amino acids: CASSLRTGPDTQYF. CDR3 sequence (DNA): TGTGCCAGCAGCTTACGGACAGGACCAGATACGCAGTATTTT.

This chain joins TRBV27 and TRBJ1-5; D remains unclear. This CDR3 is built from 13 residues. Trimming pared 6 bases from V and 5 bases from J, leaving 11 bases between. Germline CDR1 MNHEY, CDR2 SMNVEV (reference sequence). This CDR3 reads CASSPVRDQPQHF. The CDR3 coding sequence is TGTGCCAGCAGCCCCGTGAGGGATCAGCCCCAGCATTTT.

In this sample, this clone turned up once. The chain carries TRBV2 and TRBJ2-3, with TRBD2 as a possible D gene (6 bases). V gave up 1 base and J gave up 5 bases, with 10 bases separating them. Germline assignment: CDR1 SNHLY and CDR2 FYNNEI. This CDR3 spans 14 amino acids. The CDR3 sequence: CASSEGGGRDTQYF. DNA of the CDR3: TGTGCCAGCAGTGAAGGGGGAGGAAGAGATACGCAGTATTTT.

Only a few counts were recorded for this clone. This sequence joins TRBV18 and TRBJ2-7; tentatively, D is TRBD2 (5 bases). CDR3 length equals 14 residues. V lost 3 bases and J 2 bases, leaving 11 bases between the germline ends. Germline V lookup: CDR1 KGHSH, CDR2 LQKENI. The CDR3 nucleotides read TGTGCCAGCTCACCTAGAGCGGAGACCTACGAGCAGTACTTC. Protein product: CASSPRAETYEQYF.

The chain combines TRBV28 with TRBJ1-3; possible D gene TRBD1, 6 bases. Trimming stripped 6 bases from V and 2 bases from J, with 14 bases between. Germline values: CDR1 MDHEN, CDR2 SYDVKM. The length of the CDR3 is 15 residues. The CDR3 DNA reads as TGTGCCAGCAGCGACAACACAGGGCCTGGAAACACCATATATTTT. It is translated as CASSDNTGPGNTIYF.

The chain combines TRBV6-1 with TRBJ1-5, with TRBD1 identical over 9 bases. CDR1 is MNHNS and CDR2 is SASEGT in the germline V gene. The CDR3 sequence is 14 residues long. After removal of 3 bases from V and 9 bases from J, the junction contained 6 bases not matched to a gene. The CDR3, as DNA: TGTGCCAGCAGTGATGGGACAGGGAGTCCGCCCCAGCATTTT. Translating gives CASSDGTGSPPQHF.

The chain has TRBV21-1 and TRBJ2-1; whether TRBD2, the table's D call, matches the DNA was not checked. TRBV21-1 is deemed a pseudogene. The length of the CDR3 is 18 residues. CDR3 bases: TGTGCCAGCAGCAAATGGTTTAACGGGGATAGCTCCTACAATGAGCAGTTCTTC. It codes for CASSKWFNGDSSYNEQFF.

The chain joins TRBV5-4 to TRBJ2-1; D is unclear. The V end lost 0 bases, the J end lost 3 bases, and 4 bases lay between the germline ends. The length of the CDR3 is 13 residues. Germline loops: CDR1 SGHNT, CDR2 YYREEE (reference sequence). For the CDR3, the DNA is TGTGCCAGCAGCTTGGGCAGCTACAATGAGCAGTTCTTC. This translates into CASSLGSYNEQFF.